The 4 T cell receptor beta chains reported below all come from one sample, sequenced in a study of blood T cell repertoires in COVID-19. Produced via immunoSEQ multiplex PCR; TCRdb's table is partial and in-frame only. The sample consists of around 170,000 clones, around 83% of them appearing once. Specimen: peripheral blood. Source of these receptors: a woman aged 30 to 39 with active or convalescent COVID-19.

The CDR3 region is CASSSQGTVKSPLHF. The CDR3 DNA sequence: TGTGCCAGCAGCTCCCAAGGGACAGTAAAGTCACCCCTCCACTTT. The genes are TRBV7-2 and TRBJ1-6; 7 bases agree with TRBD1. Germline CDR1 is SGHTA and CDR2 is FQGNSA. With 4 bases clipped from V and 10 bases from J, the junction kept 10 bases outside the gene matches. The CDR3 is made up of 15 amino acids.

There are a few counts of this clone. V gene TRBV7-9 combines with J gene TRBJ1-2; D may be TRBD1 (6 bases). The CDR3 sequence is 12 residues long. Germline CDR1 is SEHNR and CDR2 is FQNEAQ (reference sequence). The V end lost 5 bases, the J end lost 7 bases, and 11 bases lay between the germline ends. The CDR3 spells CASSPDSLGYTF. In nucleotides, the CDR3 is TGTGCCAGCAGCCCGGACAGTCTTGGCTACACCTTC.

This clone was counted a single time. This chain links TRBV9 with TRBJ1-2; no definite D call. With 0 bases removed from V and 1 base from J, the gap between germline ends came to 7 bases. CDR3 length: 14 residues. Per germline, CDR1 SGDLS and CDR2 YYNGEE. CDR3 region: CASSVGRSNYGYTF. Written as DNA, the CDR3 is TGTGCCAGCAGCGTAGGAAGGAGTAACTATGGCTACACCTTC.

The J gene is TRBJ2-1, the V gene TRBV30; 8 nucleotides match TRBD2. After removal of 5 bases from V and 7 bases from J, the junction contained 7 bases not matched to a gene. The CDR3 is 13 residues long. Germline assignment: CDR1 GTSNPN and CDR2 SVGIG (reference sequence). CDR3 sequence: CAWSTGGENEQFF. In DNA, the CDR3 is TGTGCCTGGTCCACCGGGGGGGAGAATGAGCAGTTCTTC. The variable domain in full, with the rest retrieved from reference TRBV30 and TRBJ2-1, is SQTIHQWPATLVQPVGSPLSLECTVEGTSNPNLYWYRQAAGRGLQLLFYSVGIGQISSEVPQNLSASRPQDRQFILSSKKLLLSDSGFYLCAWSTGGENEQFFGPGTRLTVL.